These T cell receptor beta chains were read from a single sample in a study of cytomegalovirus exposure and HLA in healthy donors. Using immunoSEQ multiplex PCR, the repertoire was profiled, and TCRdb retains in-frame clones only, with some absent. The data hold more than 85,000 clones, with approximately 80% observed a single time. The specimen sequenced was PBMCs. Receptors were obtained from a woman younger than 35 in good health and CMV-seronegative. Both conserved end residues are part of each CDR3. The D gene is left open where the match is weak. Clone size is not always given. Where it is, it says once, few, many or a class for expanded clones.

V	size	D	J	CDR3	DNA
TRBV19	-	-	TRBJ1-5	CASKPQGDQPQHF	TGTGCCAGTAAACCTCAGGGTGACCAGCCCCAGCATTTT
TRBV18	-	-	TRBJ1-3	CASSPGDSIGNTIYF	TGTGCCAGCTCACCTGGAGACAGCATTGGAAACACCATATATTTT
TRBV27	-	TRBD1	TRBJ1-5	CASSSGTGNQPQHF	TGTGCCAGCAGTTCCGGGACAGGGAATCAGCCCCAGCATTTT
TRBV4-1	-	TRBD1	TRBJ1-6	CASSQLDRGGNSPLHF	TGCGCCAGCAGCCAACTAGACAGGGGGGGAAATTCACCCCTCCACTTT
TRBV6-5	-	TRBD2	TRBJ2-3	CASSYGGAGAQYF	TGTGCCAGCAGTTATGGGGGAGCGGGAGCGCAGTATTTT
TRBV29-1	-	TRBD2	TRBJ2-3	CSVERASGRFTDTQYF	TGCAGCGTTGAAAGGGCTAGCGGGAGGTTTACAGATACGCAGTATTTT
TRBV6-5	few	-	TRBJ1-1	CASTEGEAAEAFF	TGTGCCAGCACGGAGGGCGAGGCCGCTGAAGCTTTCTTT
TRBV13	-	TRBD1	TRBJ2-5	CASSADREETQYF	TGTGCCAGCAGCGCGGACAGGGAAGAGACCCAGTACTTC
TRBV30	-	-	TRBJ2-5	CAWSTFLETQYF	TGTGCCTGGAGTACATTTTTGGAGACCCAGTACTTC
TRBV6-5	-	TRBD2	TRBJ2-1	CASSYHRTSGRDEQFF	TGTGCCAGCAGTTATCACAGGACTAGCGGGAGGGATGAGCAGTTCTTC
TRBV6-5	-	-	TRBJ1-1	CASSTTPIGEAFF	TGTGCCAGCAGTACGACACCGATAGGTGAAGCTTTCTTT
TRBV5-6	-	TRBD1	TRBJ1-2	CASSLAGGVTGYTF	TGTGCCAGCAGCTTGGCAGGGGGCGTTACTGGCTACACCTTC
TRBV19	-	-	TRBJ1-1	CASSMPDRNTEAFF	TGTGCCAGTAGTATGCCCGACAGGAACACTGAAGCTTTCTTT
TRBV6-1	-	TRBD1	TRBJ1-6	CASSSRTGGNSPLHF	TGTGCCAGCAGTTCTCGGACAGGAGGCAATTCACCCCTCCACTTT
TRBV28	-	-	TRBJ1-2	CASRQQTYGYTF	TGTGCCAGCAGACAACAGACCTATGGCTACACCTTC
TRBV13	-	TRBD2	TRBJ2-7	CASSEVAGGSEQYF	TGTGCCAGCAGTGAGGTAGCGGGAGGGTCCGAGCAGTACTTC
TRBV20-1	-	TRBD2	TRBJ2-7	CSGTSGMQYF	TGCAGTGGGACTAGCGGGATGCAGTACTTC
TRBV7-3	-	TRBD1	TRBJ2-7	CASSLTGTGYEQYF	TGTGCCAGCAGCTTAACGGGGACAGGGTACGAGCAGTACTTC
TRBV28	-	TRBD1	TRBJ1-5	CASSLAGGDGQPQHF	TGTGCCAGCAGCCTCGCAGGGGGCGACGGCCAGCCCCAGCATTTT
TRBV20-1	-	-	TRBJ2-7	CSARAETVANF	TGCAGTGCTAGAGCGGAGACAGTCGCCAACTTC
TRBV5-1	-	-	TRBJ2-7	CASRSLGKYEQYF	TGCGCCAGCAGGTCCCTAGGAAAGTACGAGCAGTACTTC
TRBV6-4	-	TRBD1	TRBJ1-5	CASSERTGAQPQHF	TGTGCCAGCAGTGAGAGGACAGGGGCTCAGCCCCAGCATTTT
TRBV6-4	many	TRBD2	TRBJ2-2	CASSELADTGELFF	TGTGCCAGCAGTGAACTAGCGGATACCGGGGAGCTGTTTTTT
TRBV5-6	few	TRBD1	TRBJ1-2	CASSSWDRGYGYTF	TGTGCCAGCAGCTCCTGGGACAGGGGCTATGGCTACACCTTC
TRBV9	-	-	TRBJ2-3	CASSAPPAETRGDTQYF	TGTGCCAGCAGCGCCCCTCCAGCGGAAACCAGGGGAGATACGCAGTATTTT
TRBV28	-	TRBD1	TRBJ2-7	CASRLTGGVIYEQYF	TGTGCCAGCAGGCTAACAGGGGGCGTCATCTACGAGCAGTACTTC
TRBV28	-	-	TRBJ1-3	CASKKQFSGNTIYF	TGTGCCAGCAAAAAACAGTTCTCTGGAAACACCATATATTTT
TRBV5-5	few	-	TRBJ2-1	CASSLPAGKFDEQFF	TGTGCCAGCAGCTTGCCGGCAGGGAAATTCGATGAGCAGTTCTTC
TRBV7-9	once	-	TRBJ1-2	CASSLSFRDNYGYTF	TGTGCCAGCAGCTTATCTTTCAGGGATAACTATGGCTACACCTTC
TRBV9	-	TRBD2	TRBJ2-7	CASSSGLAELGEQYF	TGTGCCAGCAGCTCAGGACTAGCGGAACTCGGGGAGCAGTACTTC
TRBV5-8	-	-	TRBJ2-2	CASSLYSNTGELFF	TGTGCCAGCAGCTTGTACTCCAACACCGGGGAGCTGTTTTTT
TRBV29-1	-	TRBD1	TRBJ1-4	CSVEDGTGNEKLFF	TGCAGCGTTGAAGACGGGACAGGGAATGAAAAACTGTTTTTT
TRBV28	-	TRBD1	TRBJ1-6	CASRTTGRSYNSPLHF	TGTGCCAGCAGGACGACAGGGAGGTCCTATAATTCACCCCTCCACTTT
TRBV5-1	-	-	TRBJ2-3	CASSLAGLDTDTQYF	TGCGCCAGCAGCTTGGCAGGTCTTGACACAGATACGCAGTATTTT
TRBV11-2	-	-	TRBJ2-7	CASSLVRGYEQYF	TGTGCCAGCAGCTTAGTACGGGGCTACGAGCAGTACTTC
TRBV15	-	-	TRBJ2-1	CATGRASYNEQFF	TGTGCCACCGGCAGGGCCTCCTACAATGAGCAGTTCTTC
TRBV28	-	-	TRBJ1-3	CASNPGGRAGNTIYF	TGTGCCAGCAATCCCGGCGGGCGCGCTGGAAACACCATATATTTT
TRBV28	-	-	TRBJ1-2	CASSFDQALIVDGYTF	TGTGCCAGCAGTTTTGACCAGGCCCTTATCGTGGATGGCTACACCTTC
TRBV5-1	-	TRBD2	TRBJ2-1	CASSFSVEVAGNEQFF	TGCGCCAGCAGCTTTTCTGTTGAGGTAGCGGGGAATGAGCAGTTCTTC
TRBV7-9	-	TRBD2	TRBJ2-7	CASSLVGTSSYEQYF	TGTGCCAGCAGCTTAGTAGGGACTAGCTCCTACGAGCAGTACTTC
TRBV7-2	-	-	TRBJ2-7	CASSLSPVSYEQYF	TGTGCCAGCAGCTTAAGCCCCGTCTCCTACGAGCAGTACTTC
TRBV21-1	-	-	TRBJ2-3	CASSKSTGGEGDTQYF	TGTGCCAGCAGCAAGAGTACAGGGGGCGAGGGAGATACGCAGTATTTT
TRBV6-1	-	-	TRBJ1-6	CASSTRGGEPSPLHF	TGTGCCAGCAGTACGCGGGGGGGCGAACCCTCACCCCTCCACTTT
TRBV6-1	-	-	TRBJ1-6	CASSEWAGEPSSPLHF	TGTGCCAGCAGTGAATGGGCGGGGGAGCCAAGTTCACCCCTCCACTTT
TRBV15	-	TRBD1	TRBJ1-5	CAIGRQGPSPQHF	TGTGCCATTGGGCGACAGGGGCCCTCGCCCCAGCATTTT
TRBV28	-	TRBD2	TRBJ2-1	CASSFGLAASSYNEQFF	TGTGCCAGCAGTTTCGGACTAGCCGCGAGCTCCTACAATGAGCAGTTCTTC
TRBV28	-	TRBD1	TRBJ2-1	CASSPDRGTRRGSYNEQFF	TGTGCCAGCAGCCCAGACAGGGGCACTAGACGAGGATCCTACAATGAGCAGTTCTTC
TRBV7-9	-	-	TRBJ1-6	CASSPPGRGNNSPLHF	TGTGCCAGCAGCCCCCCGGGGAGGGGGAATAATTCACCCCTCCACTTT
TRBV7-9	once	-	TRBJ1-6	CASSVAYESSPLHF	TGTGCCAGCAGCGTCGCATACGAAAGCTCACCCCTCCACTTT
TRBV25-1	-	-	TRBJ2-7	CASSELLGTPYEQYF	TGTGCCAGCAGTGAATTGTTAGGGACACCCTACGAGCAGTACTTC
TRBV5-1	few	-	TRBJ1-6	CATRPAGYNSPLHF	TGCGCCACCCGGCCGGCAGGGTATAATTCACCCCTCCACTTT
TRBV6-5	-	-	TRBJ1-6	CASSYSGEANSPLHF	TGTGCCAGCAGTTACTCGGGGGAGGCTAATTCACCCCTCCACTTT
TRBV19	-	-	TRBJ1-1	CASSISRNTEAFF	TGTGCCAGTAGTATCTCCAGGAACACTGAAGCTTTCTTT
TRBV6-6	few	TRBD1	TRBJ1-5	CASSDNRGGNQPQHF	TGTGCCAGCAGTGATAACAGGGGGGGCAATCAGCCCCAGCATTTT